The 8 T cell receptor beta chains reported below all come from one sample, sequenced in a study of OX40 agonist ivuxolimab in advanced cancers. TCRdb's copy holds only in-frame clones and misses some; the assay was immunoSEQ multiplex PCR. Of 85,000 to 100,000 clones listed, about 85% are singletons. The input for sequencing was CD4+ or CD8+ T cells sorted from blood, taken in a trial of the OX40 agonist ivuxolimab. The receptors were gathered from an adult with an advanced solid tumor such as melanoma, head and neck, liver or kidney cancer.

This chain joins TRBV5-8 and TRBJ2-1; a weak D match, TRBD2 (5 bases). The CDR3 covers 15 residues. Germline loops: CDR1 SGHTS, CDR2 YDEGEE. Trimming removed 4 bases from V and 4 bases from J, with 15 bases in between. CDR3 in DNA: TGTGCCAGCAGCATATGGACTGGAGGTTACAATGAGCAGTTCTTC. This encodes CASSIWTGGYNEQFF.

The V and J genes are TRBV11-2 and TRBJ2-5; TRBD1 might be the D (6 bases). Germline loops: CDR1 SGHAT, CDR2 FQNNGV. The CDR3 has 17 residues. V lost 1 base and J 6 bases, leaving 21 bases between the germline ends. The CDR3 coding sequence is TGTGCCAGCAGCTTAGTTGGGGGCCTGGTGGTTGGACAGACCCAGTACTTC. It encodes CASSLVGGLVVGQTQYF.

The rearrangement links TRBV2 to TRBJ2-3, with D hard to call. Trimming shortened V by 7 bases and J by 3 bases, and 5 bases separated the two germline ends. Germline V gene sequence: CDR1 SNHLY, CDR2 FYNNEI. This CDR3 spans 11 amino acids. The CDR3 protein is CASKWTDTQYF. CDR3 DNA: TGTGCCAGCAAGTGGACAGATACGCAGTATTTT. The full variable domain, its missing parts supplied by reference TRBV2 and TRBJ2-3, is EPEVTQTPSHQVTQMGQEVILRCVPISNHLYFYWYRQILGQKVEFLVSFYNNEISEKSEIFDDQFSVERPDGSNFTLKIRSTKLEDSAMYFCASKWTDTQYFGPGTRLTVL.

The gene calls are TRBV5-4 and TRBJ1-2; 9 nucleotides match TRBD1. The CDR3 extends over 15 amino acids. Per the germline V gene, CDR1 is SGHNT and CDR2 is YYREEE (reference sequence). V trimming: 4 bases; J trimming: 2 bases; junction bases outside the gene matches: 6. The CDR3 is CASSLTGGENYGYTF. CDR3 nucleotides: TGTGCCAGCAGCCTGACAGGGGGGGAAAACTATGGCTACACCTTC.

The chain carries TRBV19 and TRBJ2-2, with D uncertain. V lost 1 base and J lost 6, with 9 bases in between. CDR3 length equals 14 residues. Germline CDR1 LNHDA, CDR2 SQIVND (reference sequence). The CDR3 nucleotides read TGTGCCAGTAGTATAGGAAGGGAATCCGGGGAGCTGTTTTTT. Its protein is CASSIGRESGELFF.

The chain's CDR3 is CASSQEVGALAGLYTQYF. DNA for the CDR3: TGTGCCAGCAGCCAAGAGGTGGGTGCCCTAGCGGGATTGTATACGCAGTATTTT. The chain recombines TRBV4-2 with TRBJ2-3; 9 nucleotides line up with TRBD2. This CDR3 spans 18 amino acids. Trimming cost V 0 bases and J 7 bases; bases outside gene matches: 14. The germline V gene has CDR1 LGHNA and CDR2 YNFKEQ.

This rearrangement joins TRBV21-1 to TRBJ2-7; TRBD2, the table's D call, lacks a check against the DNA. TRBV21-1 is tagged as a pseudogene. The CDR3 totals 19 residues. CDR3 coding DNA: TGTGCCAGCAGCAGAACACTAGCGGGAGGGCCTAGTAACTACTACGAGCAGTACTTC. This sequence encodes CASSRTLAGGPSNYYEQYF.

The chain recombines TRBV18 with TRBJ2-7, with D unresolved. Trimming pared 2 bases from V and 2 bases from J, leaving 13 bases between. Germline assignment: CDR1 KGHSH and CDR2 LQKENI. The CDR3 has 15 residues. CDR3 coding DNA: TGTGCCAGCTCACCATGGCCCCAAGAGCCCTACGAGCAGTACTTC. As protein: CASSPWPQEPYEQYF.